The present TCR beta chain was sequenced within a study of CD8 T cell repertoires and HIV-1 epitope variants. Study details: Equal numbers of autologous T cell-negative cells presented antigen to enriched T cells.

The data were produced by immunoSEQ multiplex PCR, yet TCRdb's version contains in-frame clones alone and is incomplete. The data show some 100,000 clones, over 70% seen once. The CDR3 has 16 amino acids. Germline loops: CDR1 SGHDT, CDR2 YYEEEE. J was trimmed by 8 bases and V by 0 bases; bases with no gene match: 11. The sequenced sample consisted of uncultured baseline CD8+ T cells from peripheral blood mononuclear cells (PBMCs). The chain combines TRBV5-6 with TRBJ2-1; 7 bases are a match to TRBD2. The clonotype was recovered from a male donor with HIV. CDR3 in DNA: TGTGCCAGCAGCTTGGGCTTTGCGGGAGAGGGTTATGAGCAGTTCTTC. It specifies CASSLGFAGEGYEQFF. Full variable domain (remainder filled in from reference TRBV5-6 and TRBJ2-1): DAGVTQSPTHLIKTRGQQVTLRCSPKSGHDTVSWYQQALGQGPQFIFQYYEEEERQRGNFPDRFSGHQFPNYSSELNVNALLLGDSALYLCASSLGFAGEGYEQFFGPGTRLTVL.